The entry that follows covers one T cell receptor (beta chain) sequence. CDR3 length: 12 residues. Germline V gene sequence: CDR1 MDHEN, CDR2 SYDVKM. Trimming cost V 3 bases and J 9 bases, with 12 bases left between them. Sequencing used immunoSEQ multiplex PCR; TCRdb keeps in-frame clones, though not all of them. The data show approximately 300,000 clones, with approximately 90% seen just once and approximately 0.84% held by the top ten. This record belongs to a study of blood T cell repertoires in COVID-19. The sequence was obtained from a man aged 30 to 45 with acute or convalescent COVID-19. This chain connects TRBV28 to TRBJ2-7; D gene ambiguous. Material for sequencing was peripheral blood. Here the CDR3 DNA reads TGTGCCAGCAGTTTTTCCGAGGCTGGGCAGTACTTC. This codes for CASSFSEAGQYF.